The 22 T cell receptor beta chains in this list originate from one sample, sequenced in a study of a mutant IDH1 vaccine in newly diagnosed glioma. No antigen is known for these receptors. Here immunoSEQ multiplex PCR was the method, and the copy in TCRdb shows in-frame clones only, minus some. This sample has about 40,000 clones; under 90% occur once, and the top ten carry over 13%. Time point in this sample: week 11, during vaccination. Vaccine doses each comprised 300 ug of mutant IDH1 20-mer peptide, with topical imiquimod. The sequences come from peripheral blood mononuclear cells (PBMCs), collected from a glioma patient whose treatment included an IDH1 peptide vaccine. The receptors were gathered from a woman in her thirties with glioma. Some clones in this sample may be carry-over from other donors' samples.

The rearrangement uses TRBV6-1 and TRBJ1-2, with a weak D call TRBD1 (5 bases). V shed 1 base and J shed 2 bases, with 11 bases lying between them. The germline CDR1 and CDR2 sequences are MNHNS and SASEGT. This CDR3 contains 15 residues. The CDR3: CASSEVVGENYGYTF. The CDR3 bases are TGTGCCAGCAGTGAAGTTGTAGGGGAAAACTATGGCTACACCTTC.

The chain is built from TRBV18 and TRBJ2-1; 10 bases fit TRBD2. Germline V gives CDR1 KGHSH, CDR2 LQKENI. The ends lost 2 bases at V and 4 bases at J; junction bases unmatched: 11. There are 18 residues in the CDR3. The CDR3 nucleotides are TGTGCCAGCTCACCAAGACTAGCGGGCACTATGGGTTACAATGAGCAGTTCTTC. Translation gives CASSPRLAGTMGYNEQFF. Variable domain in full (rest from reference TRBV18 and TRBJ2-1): NAGVMQNPRHLVRRRGQEARLRCSPMKGHSHVYWYRQLPEEGLKFMVYLQKENIIDESGMPKERFSAEFPKEGPSILRIQQVVRGDSAAYFCASSPRLAGTMGYNEQFFGPGTRLTVL.

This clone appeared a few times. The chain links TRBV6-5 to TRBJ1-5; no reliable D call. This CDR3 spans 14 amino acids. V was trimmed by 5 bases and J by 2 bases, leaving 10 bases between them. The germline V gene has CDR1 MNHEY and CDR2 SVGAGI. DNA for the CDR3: TGTGCCAGCAGTCCGGGTCAAGGCAATCAGCCCCAGCATTTT. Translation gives CASSPGQGNQPQHF.

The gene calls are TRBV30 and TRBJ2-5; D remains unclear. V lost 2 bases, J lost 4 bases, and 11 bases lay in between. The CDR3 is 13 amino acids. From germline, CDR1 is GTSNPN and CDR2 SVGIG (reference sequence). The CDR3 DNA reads TGTGCCTGGAGTCCCAGTGGGTCAGAGACCCAGTACTTC. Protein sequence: CAWSPSGSETQYF.

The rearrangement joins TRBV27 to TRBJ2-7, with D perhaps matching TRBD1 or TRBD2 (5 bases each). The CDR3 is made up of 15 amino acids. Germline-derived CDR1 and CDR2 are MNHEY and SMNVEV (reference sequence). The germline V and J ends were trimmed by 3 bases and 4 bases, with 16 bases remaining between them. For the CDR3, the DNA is TGTGCCAGCAGTTTGTTCGGGACGGCCCCTTACGAGCAGTACTTC. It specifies CASSLFGTAPYEQYF.

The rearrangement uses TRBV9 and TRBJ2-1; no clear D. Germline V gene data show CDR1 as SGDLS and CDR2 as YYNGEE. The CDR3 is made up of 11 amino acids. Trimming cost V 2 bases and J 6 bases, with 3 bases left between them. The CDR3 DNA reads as TGTGCCAGCAGCGTTAGCAATGAGCAGTTCTTC. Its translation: CASSVSNEQFF.

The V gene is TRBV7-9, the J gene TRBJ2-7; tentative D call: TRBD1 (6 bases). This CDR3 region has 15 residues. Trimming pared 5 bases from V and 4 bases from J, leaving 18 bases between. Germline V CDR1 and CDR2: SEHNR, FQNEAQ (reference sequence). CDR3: CASSPRDMLAYEQYF. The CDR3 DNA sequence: TGTGCCAGCAGCCCCCGGGACATGTTGGCGTACGAGCAGTACTTC.

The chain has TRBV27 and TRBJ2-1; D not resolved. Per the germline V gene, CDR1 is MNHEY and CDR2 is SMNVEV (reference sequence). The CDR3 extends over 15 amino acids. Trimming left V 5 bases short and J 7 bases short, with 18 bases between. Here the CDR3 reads CASSPLAFRGNEQFF. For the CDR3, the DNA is TGTGCCAGCAGTCCCCTGGCCTTTAGAGGTAATGAGCAGTTCTTC.

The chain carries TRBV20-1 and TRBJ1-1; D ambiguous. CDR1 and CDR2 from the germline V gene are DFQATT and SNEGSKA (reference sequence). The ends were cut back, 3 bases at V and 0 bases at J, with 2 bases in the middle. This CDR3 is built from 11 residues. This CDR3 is CSARVNTEAFF. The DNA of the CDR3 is TGCAGTGCTAGGGTGAACACTGAAGCTTTCTTT.

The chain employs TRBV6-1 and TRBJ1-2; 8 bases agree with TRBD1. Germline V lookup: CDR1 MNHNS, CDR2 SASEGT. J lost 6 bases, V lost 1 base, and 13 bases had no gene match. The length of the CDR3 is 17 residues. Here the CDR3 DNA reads TGTGCCAGCAGTGAAGGCGGGACAGGTATTATTTTCCATGGCTACACCTTC. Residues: CASSEGGTGIIFHGYTF.

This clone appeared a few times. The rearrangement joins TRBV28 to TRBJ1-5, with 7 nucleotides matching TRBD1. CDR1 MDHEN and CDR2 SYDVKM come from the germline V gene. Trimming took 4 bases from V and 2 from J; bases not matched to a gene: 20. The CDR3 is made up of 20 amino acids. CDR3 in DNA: TGTGCCAGCAGTTCACAAGAGACAGGGACTTATGTCGGGGGCAATCAGCCCCAGCATTTT. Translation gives CASSSQETGTYVGGNQPQHF.

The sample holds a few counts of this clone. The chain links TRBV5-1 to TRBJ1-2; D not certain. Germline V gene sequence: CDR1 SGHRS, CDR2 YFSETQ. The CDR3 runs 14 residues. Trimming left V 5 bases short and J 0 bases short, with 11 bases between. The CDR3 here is CASSRQEPNYGYTF. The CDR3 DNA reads TGCGCCAGCAGTAGGCAGGAACCTAACTATGGCTACACCTTC.

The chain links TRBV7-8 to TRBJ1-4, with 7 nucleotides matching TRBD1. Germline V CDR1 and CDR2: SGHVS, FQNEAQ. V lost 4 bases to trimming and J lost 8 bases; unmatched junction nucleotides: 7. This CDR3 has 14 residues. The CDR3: CASSYRQGGEKLFF. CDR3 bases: TGTGCCAGCAGCTACCGACAGGGTGGCGAAAAACTGTTTTTT.

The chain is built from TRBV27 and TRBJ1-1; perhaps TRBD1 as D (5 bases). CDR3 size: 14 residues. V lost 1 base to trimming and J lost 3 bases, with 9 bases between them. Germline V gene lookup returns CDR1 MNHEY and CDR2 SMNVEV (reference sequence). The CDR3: CASSLYRGDTEAFF. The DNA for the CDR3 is TGTGCCAGCAGTTTATACCGGGGGGACACTGAAGCTTTCTTT.

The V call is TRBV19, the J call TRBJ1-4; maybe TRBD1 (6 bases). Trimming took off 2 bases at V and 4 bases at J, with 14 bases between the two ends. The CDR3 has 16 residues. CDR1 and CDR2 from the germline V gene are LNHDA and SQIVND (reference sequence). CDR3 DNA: TGTGCCAGTAGTATACGACAGGAGGGGTATAATGAAAAACTGTTTTTT. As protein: CASSIRQEGYNEKLFF.

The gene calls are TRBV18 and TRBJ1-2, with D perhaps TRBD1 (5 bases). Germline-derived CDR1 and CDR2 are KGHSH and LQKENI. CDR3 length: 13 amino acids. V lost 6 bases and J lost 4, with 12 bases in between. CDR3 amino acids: CASSPGSSYGYTF. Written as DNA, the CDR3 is TGTGCCAGCTCCCCAGGGAGTAGCTATGGCTACACCTTC.

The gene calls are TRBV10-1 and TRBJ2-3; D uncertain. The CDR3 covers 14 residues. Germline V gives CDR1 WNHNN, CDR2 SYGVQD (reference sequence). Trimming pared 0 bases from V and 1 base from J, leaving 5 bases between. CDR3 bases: TGCGCCAGCAGTGAGTCCCAGGGCACAGATACGCAGTATTTT. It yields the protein CASSESQGTDTQYF.

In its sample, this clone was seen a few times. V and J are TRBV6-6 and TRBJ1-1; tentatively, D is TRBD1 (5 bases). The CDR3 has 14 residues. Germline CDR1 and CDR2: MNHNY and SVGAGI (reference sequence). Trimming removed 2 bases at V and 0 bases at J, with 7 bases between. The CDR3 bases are TGTGCCAGCAGTTACACGACAGTGAACACTGAAGCTTTCTTT. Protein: CASSYTTVNTEAFF.

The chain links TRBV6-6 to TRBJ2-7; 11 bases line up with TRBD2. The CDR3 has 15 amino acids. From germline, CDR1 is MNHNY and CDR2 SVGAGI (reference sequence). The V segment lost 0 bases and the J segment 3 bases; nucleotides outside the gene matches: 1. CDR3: CASSYSTSGIYEQYF. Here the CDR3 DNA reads TGTGCCAGCAGTTACTCGACTAGCGGGATCTACGAGCAGTACTTC.

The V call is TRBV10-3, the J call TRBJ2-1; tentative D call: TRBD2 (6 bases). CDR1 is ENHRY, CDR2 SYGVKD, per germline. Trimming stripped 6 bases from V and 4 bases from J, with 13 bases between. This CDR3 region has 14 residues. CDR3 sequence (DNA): TGTGCCATCAGCGCGGGACTTAGATACAATGAGCAGTTCTTC. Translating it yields CAISAGLRYNEQFF.

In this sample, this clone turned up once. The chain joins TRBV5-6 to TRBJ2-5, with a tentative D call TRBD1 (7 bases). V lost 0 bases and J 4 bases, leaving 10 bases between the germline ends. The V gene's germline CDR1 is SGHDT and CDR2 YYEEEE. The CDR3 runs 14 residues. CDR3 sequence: CASSLDRGGETQYF. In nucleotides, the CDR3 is TGTGCCAGCAGCTTGGACAGGGGAGGAGAGACCCAGTACTTC.

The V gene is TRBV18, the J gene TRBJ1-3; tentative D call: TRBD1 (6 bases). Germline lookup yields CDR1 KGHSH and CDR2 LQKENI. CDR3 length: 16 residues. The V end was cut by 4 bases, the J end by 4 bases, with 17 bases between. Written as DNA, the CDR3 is TGTGCCAGCTCACAACTCGGGGGGGCCGAAGGAAACACCATATATTTT. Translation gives CASSQLGGAEGNTIYF.